This is a list of T cell receptor beta chains from one sample in a study of regulatory T cells in long-lasting Graves disease. TCRdb re-derived calls from the multiplex PCR reads in MiXCR, one entry per CDR3 protein. In the table there are a few hundred thousand distinct CDR3 sequences, about a quarter of which are singletons. The sequenced sample was peripheral blood mononuclear cells (PBMCs), obtained when the disease was refractory, from a patient treated with antithyroid drugs. These receptors were taken from a female donor with Graves disease. The CDR3 runs from the conserved cysteine through the conserved F or W. A D gene is named only where the DNA matches it firmly. A clone size is listed for some rows: how often the clone was seen (once, few, many), or a class if it is expanded.

cdr3_nt cdr3_aa clone_size j_call d_call v_call
TGTGCCAGCAGCCCGATACCTAGCGGGAGTTACGAGCAGTACTTC CASSPIPSGSYEQYF many TRBJ2-7 TRBD2 TRBV7-2
TGTGCCAGCAGCACGACAGGTGGCACATTGGAGCAGTACTTC CASSTTGGTLEQYF - TRBJ2-7 - TRBV5-6
TGTGCCTGGAGGGCAGGGGGCGGAGAGACCCAGTACTTC CAWRAGGGETQYF once TRBJ2-5 TRBD1 TRBV30
TGTGCCAGCAGTCAAGGGACTAGCGGCGCCAAAAACATTCAGTACTTC CASSQGTSGAKNIQYF many TRBJ2-4 TRBD2 TRBV12-3/TRBV12-4
TGCAGTGCTAAACAATTAGTGGTATCAGATACGCAGTATTTT CSAKQLVVSDTQYF - TRBJ2-3 - TRBV20-1
TGTGCCAGCAGCCGTAGTCGGGGATATGGCTACACCTTC CASSRSRGYGYTF - TRBJ1-2 - TRBV3-1
TGTGCCAGCAACACCGGGAGCTCCTACAATGAGCAGTTCTTC CASNTGSSYNEQFF - TRBJ2-1 - TRBV9
TGCAGTGCTAGACCTTGGGACAGAGAACAAGAGACCCAGTACTTC CSARPWDREQETQYF few TRBJ2-5 TRBD1 TRBV20-1
TGTGCCAGCACCCTGGGGCGGGGACAATCCTACGAGCAGTACTTC CASTLGRGQSYEQYF - TRBJ2-7 - TRBV28
TGCAGTGCTAGGAATTGGGACAACGGAAACACCATATATTTT CSARNWDNGNTIYF few TRBJ1-3 - TRBV20-1
TGCGCCAGCAGGGATACAGGGGCTAACACCGGGGAGCTGTTTTTT CASRDTGANTGELFF - TRBJ2-2 TRBD1 TRBV5-1
TGTGCCAGCAGCCTCCTGAACAGGGGCGGGGAGACCCAGTACTTC CASSLLNRGGETQYF many TRBJ2-5 TRBD1 TRBV28
TGTGCCTGGGTGGTAGGACGGTATAACACTGAAGCTTTCTTT CAWVVGRYNTEAFF - TRBJ1-1 - TRBV30
TGTGCCACCAGGGATTCCAGTTATGGCTACACCTTC CATRDSSYGYTF many TRBJ1-2 - TRBV24-1
TGCAGCGTTGATAGGCTAGCGGGAGGCAATGAGCAGTTCTTC CSVDRLAGGNEQFF few TRBJ2-1 TRBD2 TRBV29-1
TGTGCCAGCAGTCCCCGAGGACAGGGAGATTTGGCCCAGTACTTC CASSPRGQGDLAQYF many TRBJ2-5 TRBD1 TRBV6-1
TGTGCCAGCAGGGCCGGGACAGGAGCCACGGAGACCCAGTACTTC CASRAGTGATETQYF few TRBJ2-5 TRBD1 TRBV25-1
TGTGCCAGCACTTCGACCCAACCGGACTATGGCTACACCTTC CASTSTQPDYGYTF - TRBJ1-2 - TRBV6-1
TGTGCCAGTAGTCTCCCGGGACTAGCAATTCGCGAGCAGTACTTC CASSLPGLAIREQYF - TRBJ2-7 TRBD2 TRBV19
TGCAGTGCTAGAGATCCCCAGGGGAAGATCGGCGAGCAGTACTTC CSARDPQGKIGEQYF - TRBJ2-7 - TRBV20-1
TGTGCCAGCAGTTTCCCGACAGGGGGAGCTTTCTTT CASSFPTGGAFF - TRBJ1-1 TRBD1 TRBV12-3/TRBV12-4
TGCGCCAGCAGCCAAGCAATCGGACAGAGCTATGGCTACACCTTC CASSQAIGQSYGYTF few TRBJ1-2 - TRBV4-1
TGTGCCAGCAGTTACTCCTTATCACTAGCGGGACCTACCCAGTACTTC CASSYSLSLAGPTQYF many TRBJ2-5 TRBD2 TRBV6-5
TGTGCCACCAGTGATTCCGGGACGGCTGGGAACTATGGCTACACCTTC CATSDSGTAGNYGYTF many TRBJ1-2 - TRBV24-1
TGTGCCAGCAGCCCCCAAGTGGGGGGAGAGACCCAGTACTTC CASSPQVGGETQYF - TRBJ2-5 - TRBV5-4
TGTGCCAGTAGTCCGACGGGACAACCGATGTCTGGGGCCAACGTCCTGACTTTC CASSPTGQPMSGANVLTF - TRBJ2-6 - TRBV19
TGTGCCACCCGGGACAGGGCAGCAAAACTGTTTTTT CATRDRAAKLFF - TRBJ1-4 TRBD1 TRBV15
TGTGCCAGCAGAGGACTAGCGGTGAACACCGGGGAGCTGTTTTTT CASRGLAVNTGELFF - TRBJ2-2 TRBD2 TRBV12-3/TRBV12-4
TGTGCCAGCAGTCTTGACAGGGACCAGCCCCAGCATTTT CASSLDRDQPQHF many TRBJ1-5 TRBD1 TRBV2
TGTGCCAGCAGTTTTGGCGGCTCGGAGACCCAGTACTTC CASSFGGSETQYF many TRBJ2-5 - TRBV7-2
TGTGCCAGCAGTGTGAGGGGGGTTCAAGAGACCCAGTACTTC CASSVRGVQETQYF few TRBJ2-5 - TRBV6-2/TRBV6-3
TGCGCCAGCAGCTTGGAGACAGGGAACTATGGCTACACCTTC CASSLETGNYGYTF few TRBJ1-2 TRBD1 TRBV5-1
TGTGCCAGCAGCTTAACGGGGATCGGAGACCGCACAGATACGCAGTATTTT CASSLTGIGDRTDTQYF once TRBJ2-3 - TRBV7-3
TGTGCCAGCAGTCCTCTAGCGGGAGTCCACGAGCAGTACTTC CASSPLAGVHEQYF many TRBJ2-7 TRBD2 TRBV7-2
TGCGCCAGCAGCTTTCGCCAGGGAGGGGAAACTGGGGCCAACGTCCTGACTTTC CASSFRQGGETGANVLTF - TRBJ2-6 TRBD2 TRBV5-1
TGTGCCAGCACCTTCCAGGATACGCAGTATTTT CASTFQDTQYF few TRBJ2-3 - TRBV27
TGCAGTGCAGCCGGGACGCCTAATTCACCCCTCCACTTT CSAAGTPNSPLHF many TRBJ1-6 - TRBV20-1
TGTGCCAGCTCACCGAGTGGGATGAATAAAAAACTGTTTTTT CASSPSGMNKKLFF - TRBJ1-4 - TRBV18
TGTGCCAGCAGTTACGGATTTCTGTCACCCCTCCACTTT CASSYGFLSPLHF many TRBJ1-6 - TRBV6-5
TGTGCCACCAGCAACGGGAAGGGCAAAAACATTCAGTACTTC CATSNGKGKNIQYF - TRBJ2-4 - TRBV15
TGCGCCAGCAGACCGGGACAGGGGTACGAGCAGTACTTC CASRPGQGYEQYF - TRBJ2-7 TRBD1 TRBV5-1
TGCAGCGTAGGGACGCCCCAAATCTCTGGGGCCAACGTCCTGACTTTC CSVGTPQISGANVLTF few TRBJ2-6 - TRBV29-1
TGCGCCAGCAGCCAAGAAGATGGGGGGTCTGAAGCTTTCTTT CASSQEDGGSEAFF - TRBJ1-1 - TRBV4-1
TGTGCCAGCACCTCCCGACGCCCGCACGATGGCTACACCTTC CASTSRRPHDGYTF many TRBJ1-2 - TRBV12-3/TRBV12-4
TGTGCCAGCAGCCCATACGTACAAACCTCTGGAAACACCATATATTTT CASSPYVQTSGNTIYF - TRBJ1-3 - TRBV7-2
TGTGCCAGCAGCTCCTGGGCGAGAGGGGCTGAGACCCAGTACTTC CASSSWARGAETQYF many TRBJ2-5 - TRBV5-5
TGCAGTGCTAGAGGCGGGAGGGGGGGCACCGGGGAGCTGTTTTTT CSARGGRGGTGELFF - TRBJ2-2 TRBD2 TRBV20-1